The sequence of this TCR beta chain was determined in a study of blood T cell repertoires in COVID-19. Study-level background: PBMCs, B-cell-depleted T cells, or T cells were the source of the cDNA or gDNA that made up the material.

The CDR3 has 15 amino acids. From germline, CDR1 is MNHEY and CDR2 SVGAGI. With 5 bases removed from V and 5 bases from J, the gap between germline ends came to 18 bases. Original processing methods: Reference gene primer amplification in the assay estimated nucleated cell counts. The protocol was immunoSEQ multiplex PCR, while the TCRdb copy is restricted to in-frame clones and leaves out a portion. D and trimming come from the DNA, and the V and J calls and clone size come from that table. The sample lists roughly 250,000 clones; 82% were seen once. The clonotype originates from a woman aged 80 or over with active or convalescent COVID-19. The rearrangement joins TRBV6-5 to TRBJ1-2; the D gene is possibly TRBD1 (6 bases). The sample was peripheral blood. This chain's CDR3 is CASSPTQGSIYGYTF. Here the CDR3 DNA reads TGTGCCAGCAGTCCTACTCAGGGGTCTATTTATGGCTACACCTTC.